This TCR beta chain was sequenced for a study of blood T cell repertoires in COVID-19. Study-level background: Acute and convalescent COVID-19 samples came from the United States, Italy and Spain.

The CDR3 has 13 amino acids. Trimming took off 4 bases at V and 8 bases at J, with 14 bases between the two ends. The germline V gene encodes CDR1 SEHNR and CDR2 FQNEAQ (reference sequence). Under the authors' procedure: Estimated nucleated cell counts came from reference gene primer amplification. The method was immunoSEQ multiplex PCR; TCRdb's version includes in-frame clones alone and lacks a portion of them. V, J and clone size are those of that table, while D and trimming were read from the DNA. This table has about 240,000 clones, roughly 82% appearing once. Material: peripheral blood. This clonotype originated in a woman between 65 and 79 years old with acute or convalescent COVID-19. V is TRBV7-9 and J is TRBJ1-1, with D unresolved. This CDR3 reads CASSSRVGKEAFF. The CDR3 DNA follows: TGTGCCAGCAGCTCCCGGGTCGGCAAAGAAGCTTTCTTT.